The 23 T cell receptor beta chains listed next were all sequenced from one sample in a study of T-cell memory formation after mild COVID-19. TCRdb processed the 5' RACE reads anew with MiXCR; each CDR3 protein has one entry. The sample holds roughly 300,000 distinct CDR3 sequences, around 8% seen once. The sample taken for sequencing was PBMCs or a T cell subset sorted from them (not recorded which). The origin of the receptors is a man younger than 30 who had mild COVID-19 (a few samples of this study predate the infection). Cell type and time point are not known.

Only a few counts were recorded for this clonotype. This chain joins TRBV12-3 or TRBV12-4 and TRBJ2-2, with 7 nucleotides matching TRBD1. With V trimmed by 10 bases and J by 5 bases, 13 bases remained unmatched. The CDR3 contains 15 residues. The CDR3 is CATTREQGYTGELFF. CDR3 coding DNA: TGTGCCACCACGAGGGAACAGGGGTATACCGGGGAGCTGTTTTTT.

As regards this clonotype: A much larger clone differs from this one at a single base, so this may be a read error. The V and J genes are TRBV5-1 and TRBJ2-3; a weak D match, TRBD2 (5 bases). CDR3 size: 13 residues. Germline V lookup: CDR1 SGHRS, CDR2 YFSETQ. CDR3 sequence: CDSSSEGADTQYF. The CDR3, as DNA: TGCGACAGCAGCAGCGAGGGCGCAGATACGCAGTATTTT.

The sample holds a few counts of this clonotype. The rearrangement joins TRBV28 to TRBJ1-5; possibly TRBD1 for D (5 bases). Looked up from germline, CDR1 is MDHEN and CDR2 is SYDVKM. The CDR3 is 16 amino acids. V lost 2 bases and J 3 bases, leaving 14 bases between the germline ends. CDR3 sequence (DNA): TGTGCCAGCAGTTTAATGAGAGGGGACGACAATCAGCCCCAGCATTTT. Protein sequence: CASSLMRGDDNQPQHF.

CDR3 in DNA: TGCAGTGCTAGAGAGGGTTCGGTTACAGATACGCAGTATTTT. Translating gives CSAREGSVTDTQYF. V is TRBV20-1 and J is TRBJ2-3; D remains unclear. CDR1 is DFQATT and CDR2 is SNEGSKA in the germline V gene (reference sequence). The V gene lost 0 bases and the J gene lost 3 bases, with 10 bases spanning the gap. The CDR3 consists of 14 residues.

This clonotype was counted a few times. The genes are TRBV7-9 and TRBJ1-1; D unclear. The ends were cut back, 4 bases at V and 7 bases at J, with 7 bases in the middle. This CDR3 region has 11 residues. Germline CDR1 SEHNR, CDR2 FQNEAQ (reference sequence). The CDR3 nucleotides read TGTGCCAGCAGCTACTATAGTGAAGCTTTCTTT. Amino acid sequence: CASSYYSEAFF.

The chain has TRBV13 and TRBJ2-2; 7 positions agree with TRBD1. This CDR3 has 15 residues. J lost 1 base, V lost 6 bases, and 5 bases had no gene match. Germline V gives CDR1 PRHDT, CDR2 FYEKMQ (reference sequence). The CDR3 region is CASRRWTGNTGELFF. The CDR3 DNA is TGTGCCAGCAGACGCTGGACAGGGAACACCGGGGAGCTGTTTTTT.

This clonotype was seen ten or more times. The rearrangement uses TRBV18 and TRBJ1-1; D possibly corresponds to TRBD1 (5 bases). The CDR3 totals 15 residues. The V gene's germline CDR1 is KGHSH and CDR2 LQKENI. V gave up 1 base and J gave up 3 bases, with 12 bases separating them. In DNA, the CDR3 is TGTGCCAGCTCACCACAAGGGGAACCCCACACTGAAGCTTTCTTT. Its protein is CASSPQGEPHTEAFF.

The sample holds a few counts of this clonotype. The chain employs TRBV6-1 and TRBJ1-5, with 7 nucleotides matching TRBD1. In germline, CDR1 is MNHNS, CDR2 SASEGT. The CDR3 is 14 amino acids. Germline trimming cut 9 bases from V and 6 bases from J; bases unmatched to any gene: 11. The CDR3 nucleotides are TGTGCCAGTGTGGTAGGGGGCATAGGTCAGCCCCAGCATTTT. It yields the protein CASVVGGIGQPQHF.

This clonotype showed up just a few times. The genes are TRBV4-3 and TRBJ2-7; D may be TRBD1 (5 bases). Trimming left V 2 bases short and J 1 base short, with 9 bases between. CDR1 is LGHNA, CDR2 YSLEER, per germline. This CDR3 region has 14 residues. The CDR3 bases are TGCGCCAGCAGCCAAAGAGACAGATCCTACGAGCAGTACTTC. This sequence encodes CASSQRDRSYEQYF.

This clonotype was observed many times. V is TRBV20-1 and J is TRBJ1-5, with 8 nucleotides matching TRBD1. This CDR3 contains 12 residues. V shed 6 bases and J 2 bases; nucleotides not matched to a gene: 0. The germline CDR1 and CDR2 sequences are DFQATT and SNEGSKA (reference sequence). CDR3 loop: CSAQGGNQPQHF. CDR3 nucleotides: TGCAGTGCACAGGGGGGCAATCAGCCCCAGCATTTT.

The rearrangement uses TRBV7-2 and TRBJ2-3, with D possibly TRBD1 on 5 matching bases. The CDR3 sequence is 14 residues long. Germline V lookup: CDR1 SGHTA, CDR2 FQGNSA. The germline V and J ends were trimmed by 0 bases and 6 bases, with 10 bases remaining between them. The CDR3 sequence: CASSLAGPGDTQYF. The DNA of the CDR3 is TGTGCCAGCAGCTTAGCGGGGCCTGGGGATACGCAGTATTTT.

This clonotype has ten or more counts. The V gene is TRBV18, the J gene TRBJ1-2; D is uncertain. V was cut by 3 bases and J by 4 bases, with 9 bases left in between. Germline CDR1 and CDR2: KGHSH and LQKENI. The CDR3 extends over 13 amino acids. CDR3 sequence (DNA): TGTGCCAGCTCACCGGAATCAGCCTATGGCTACACCTTC. It translates to CASSPESAYGYTF. The variable domain in full, completed from reference TRBV18 and TRBJ1-2, reads NAGVMQNPRHLVRRRGQEARLRCSPMKGHSHVYWYRQLPEEGLKFMVYLQKENIIDESGMPKERFSAEFPKEGPSILRIQQVVRGDSAAYFCASSPESAYGYTFGSGTRLTVV.

The sample holds a few counts of this clonotype. J is TRBJ2-7 and V is TRBV7-9, with TRBD1 identical over 9 bases. The CDR3 loop spans 14 amino acids. The germline gives CDR1 SEHNR, CDR2 FQNEAQ (reference sequence). V lost 3 bases and J lost 6; bases outside the gene matches: 6. The CDR3 loop is CASSFPGQGSEQYF. The CDR3 DNA is TGTGCCAGCAGCTTCCCGGGACAGGGTTCCGAGCAGTACTTC.

There are a few counts of this clonotype. V gene TRBV5-1 combines with J gene TRBJ2-5, with a tentative D call TRBD2 (5 bases). CDR3 length: 14 residues. The germline V gene has CDR1 SGHRS and CDR2 YFSETQ. V was cut by 5 bases and J by 2 bases, with 13 bases left in between. The CDR3 DNA is TGCGCCAGCAGGACTAATAGGGAACAAGAGACCCAGTACTTC. Encoded protein: CASRTNREQETQYF.

The chain has TRBV27 and TRBJ2-6; D is undetermined. This CDR3 is 17 amino acids long. Per the germline V gene, CDR1 is MNHEY and CDR2 is SMNVEV (reference sequence). The ends were cut back, 4 bases at V and 0 bases at J, with 13 bases in the middle. CDR3 in amino acids: CASSSGNYPSGANVLTF. In DNA, the CDR3 is TGTGCCAGCAGTTCGGGCAACTATCCCTCTGGGGCCAACGTCCTGACTTTC.

Only a few counts were recorded for this clonotype. The rearrangement links TRBV11-2 to TRBJ2-7; tentative D call: TRBD2 (5 bases). The CDR3 contains 15 residues. The germline gives CDR1 SGHAT, CDR2 FQNNGV. V lost 5 bases, J lost 4 bases, and 18 bases lay in between. The CDR3 is CASSVYTGIPYEQYF. The CDR3 DNA follows: TGTGCCAGCAGCGTATACACGGGGATACCTTACGAGCAGTACTTC.

The genes are TRBV7-9 and TRBJ1-4; D might be TRBD1 (5 bases). Trimming took off 5 bases at V and 6 bases at J, with 19 bases between the two ends. The CDR3 has 16 residues. Germline assignment: CDR1 SEHNR and CDR2 FQNEAQ (reference sequence). The CDR3 nucleotides read TGTGCCAGCAGCCTAAACTCAGGGCTTTATGATGAAAAACTGTTTTTT. This codes for CASSLNSGLYDEKLFF. The full variable domain, rest sourced from reference TRBV7-9 and TRBJ1-4, is DTGVSQNPRHKITKRGQNVTFRCDPISEHNRLYWYRQTLGQGPEFLTYFQNEAQLEKSRLLSDRFSAERPKGSFSTLEIQRTEQGDSAMYLCASSLNSGLYDEKLFFGSGTQLSVL.

This clonotype has at least ten counts. The chain links TRBV5-1 to TRBJ2-5; perhaps TRBD2 as D (6 bases). The length of the CDR3 is 12 residues. V dropped 4 bases and J dropped 5 bases, with 9 bases sitting between them. Germline CDR1 is SGHRS and CDR2 is YFSETQ. CDR3 loop: CASSPGVETQYF. DNA of the CDR3: TGCGCCAGCAGCCCGGGGGTGGAGACCCAGTACTTC.

CDR3 sequence (DNA): TGCGCCAGCAGCCAAGAGTCCAGCGGCCAAGAGACCCAGTACTTC. Protein sequence: CASSQESSGQETQYF. The chain couples TRBV4-1 to TRBJ2-5, with D perhaps matching TRBD2 (5 bases). Per the germline V gene, CDR1 is MGHRA and CDR2 is YSYEKL. CDR3 size: 15 residues. V lost 0 bases to trimming and J lost 1 base, with 9 bases between them.

The sample holds a few counts of this clonotype. This chain connects TRBV7-6 to TRBJ1-5; TRBD1 matches at 7 bases. CDR3 length: 13 amino acids. Germline V gene data show CDR1 as SGHVS and CDR2 as FNYEAQ. The trim removed 5 bases at V and 7 bases at J, leaving 5 bases unmatched. The CDR3 loop is CASSTDRWQPQHF. In nucleotides, the CDR3 is TGTGCCAGCAGCACGGACAGGTGGCAGCCCCAGCATTTT.

This clonotype was counted between two and nine times. The chain recombines TRBV4-3 with TRBJ1-4; 7 bases align to TRBD1. CDR1 and CDR2 from the germline V gene are LGHNA and YSLEER. Trimming cost V 0 bases and J 4 bases; bases outside gene matches: 2. The CDR3 consists of 15 residues. The CDR3 sequence: CASSQEGQFNEKLFF. The CDR3 DNA reads as TGCGCCAGCAGCCAAGAGGGACAGTTTAATGAAAAACTGTTTTTT.

This clonotype was detected a few times. This rearrangement joins TRBV24-1 to TRBJ2-4; TRBD1 matches 9 bases. J was trimmed by 10 bases and V by 4 bases; bases with no gene match: 7. The CDR3 extends over 14 amino acids. Germline CDR1 is KGHDR and CDR2 is SFDVKD. The CDR3 sequence is CATSEPGQGRIQYF. CDR3 coding DNA: TGTGCCACCAGTGAACCCGGACAGGGGAGGATTCAGTACTTC.

This sequence joins TRBV10-3 and TRBJ2-5, with 8 bases fitting TRBD2. The V gene's germline CDR1 is ENHRY and CDR2 SYGVKD. This CDR3 has 17 amino acids. Germline trimming cut 6 bases from V and 0 bases from J; bases unmatched to any gene: 12. CDR3 nucleotide sequence: TGTGCCATCAGGGAGGGCACTAGCGGTCCGAACCAAGAGACCCAGTACTTC. Its translation: CAIREGTSGPNQETQYF.